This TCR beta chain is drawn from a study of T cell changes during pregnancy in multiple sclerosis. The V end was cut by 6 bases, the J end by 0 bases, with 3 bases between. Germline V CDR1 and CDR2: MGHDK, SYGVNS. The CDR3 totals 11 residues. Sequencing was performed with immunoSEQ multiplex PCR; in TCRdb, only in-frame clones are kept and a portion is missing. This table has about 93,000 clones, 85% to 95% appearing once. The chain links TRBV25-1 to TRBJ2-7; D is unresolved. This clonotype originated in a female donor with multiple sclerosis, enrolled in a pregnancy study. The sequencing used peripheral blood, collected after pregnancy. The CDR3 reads CASRSSYEQYF. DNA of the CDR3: TGTGCCAGCAGGAGCTCCTACGAGCAGTACTTC.